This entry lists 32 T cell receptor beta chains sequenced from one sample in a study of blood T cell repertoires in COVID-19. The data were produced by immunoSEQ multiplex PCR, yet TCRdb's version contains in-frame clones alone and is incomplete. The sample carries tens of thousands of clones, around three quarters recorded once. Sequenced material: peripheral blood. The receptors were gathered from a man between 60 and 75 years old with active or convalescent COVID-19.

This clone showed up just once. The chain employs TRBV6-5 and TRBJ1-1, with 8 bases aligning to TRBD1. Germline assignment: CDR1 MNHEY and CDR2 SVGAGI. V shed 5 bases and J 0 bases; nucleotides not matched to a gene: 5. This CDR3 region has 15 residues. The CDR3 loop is CASSRDRGMNTEAFF. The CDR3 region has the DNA TGTGCCAGCAGTCGTGACAGGGGTATGAACACTGAAGCTTTCTTT.

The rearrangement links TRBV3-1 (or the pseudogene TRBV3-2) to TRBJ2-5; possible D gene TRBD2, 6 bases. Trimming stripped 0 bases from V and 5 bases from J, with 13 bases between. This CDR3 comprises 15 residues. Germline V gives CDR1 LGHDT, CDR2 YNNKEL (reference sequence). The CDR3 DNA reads TGTGCCAGCAGCCAAGATTTGGGCGGGGCCGAGACCCAGTACTTC. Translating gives CASSQDLGGAETQYF.

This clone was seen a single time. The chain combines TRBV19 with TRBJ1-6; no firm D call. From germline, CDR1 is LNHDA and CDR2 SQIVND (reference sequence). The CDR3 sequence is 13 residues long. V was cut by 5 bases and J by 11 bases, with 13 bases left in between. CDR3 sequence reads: CASSGSFVTPLHF. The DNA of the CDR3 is TGTGCCAGTAGTGGCTCCTTCGTGACACCCCTCCACTTT.

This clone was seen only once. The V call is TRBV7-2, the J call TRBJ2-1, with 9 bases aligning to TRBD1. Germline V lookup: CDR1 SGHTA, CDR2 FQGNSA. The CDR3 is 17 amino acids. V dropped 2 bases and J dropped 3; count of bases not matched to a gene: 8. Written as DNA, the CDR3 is TGTGCCAGCAGCTTATTCGGACCGGGACAGGGCTACAATGAGCAGTTCTTC. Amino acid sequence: CASSLFGPGQGYNEQFF.

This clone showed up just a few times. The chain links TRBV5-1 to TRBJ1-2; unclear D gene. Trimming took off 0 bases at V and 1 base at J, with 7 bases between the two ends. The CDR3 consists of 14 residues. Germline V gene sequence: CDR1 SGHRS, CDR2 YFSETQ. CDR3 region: CASSLVTGNYGYTF. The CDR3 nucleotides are TGCGCCAGCAGCTTGGTCACGGGTAACTATGGCTACACCTTC.

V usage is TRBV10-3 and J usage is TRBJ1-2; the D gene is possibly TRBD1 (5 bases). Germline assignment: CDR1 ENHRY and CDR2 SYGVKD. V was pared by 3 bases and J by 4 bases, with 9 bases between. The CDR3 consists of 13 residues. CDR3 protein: CAISEGTVYGYTF. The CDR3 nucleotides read TGTGCCATCAGTGAAGGGACTGTCTATGGCTACACCTTC.

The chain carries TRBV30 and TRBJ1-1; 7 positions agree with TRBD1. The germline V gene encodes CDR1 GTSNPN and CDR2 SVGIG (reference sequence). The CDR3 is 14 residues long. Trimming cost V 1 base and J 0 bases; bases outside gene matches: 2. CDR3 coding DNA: TGTGCCTGGAGTGAGGGACAGATGAACACTGAAGCTTTCTTT. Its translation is CAWSEGQMNTEAFF.

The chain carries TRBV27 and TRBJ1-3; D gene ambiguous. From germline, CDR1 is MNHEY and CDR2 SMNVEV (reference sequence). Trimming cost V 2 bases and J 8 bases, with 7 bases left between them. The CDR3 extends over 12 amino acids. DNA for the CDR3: TGTGCCAGCAGTTTAACGCAGGACACCATATATTTT. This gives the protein CASSLTQDTIYF.

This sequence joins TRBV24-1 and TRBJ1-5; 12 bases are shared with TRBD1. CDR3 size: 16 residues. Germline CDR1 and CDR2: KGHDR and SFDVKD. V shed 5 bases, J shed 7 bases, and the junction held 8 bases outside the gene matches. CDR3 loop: CATSVGTGGVFQPQHF. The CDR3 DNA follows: TGTGCCACCAGTGTCGGGACAGGGGGCGTCTTCCAGCCCCAGCATTTT.

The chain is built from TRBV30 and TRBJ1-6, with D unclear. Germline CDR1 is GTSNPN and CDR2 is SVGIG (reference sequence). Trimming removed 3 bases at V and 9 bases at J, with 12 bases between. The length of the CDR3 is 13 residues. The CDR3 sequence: CAWSSEGTSPLHF. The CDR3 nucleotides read TGTGCCTGGAGCTCTGAGGGCACTTCACCCCTCCACTTT.

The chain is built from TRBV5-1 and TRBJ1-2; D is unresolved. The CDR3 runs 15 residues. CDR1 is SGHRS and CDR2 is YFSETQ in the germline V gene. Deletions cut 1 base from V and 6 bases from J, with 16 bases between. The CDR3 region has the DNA TGCGCCAGCAGCTTGAGGATCGGAGGTTCGGATGGCTACACCTTC. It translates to CASSLRIGGSDGYTF.

The CDR3 DNA follows: TGTGCCAGCAGCTTCCCGGGACAGGGGAAAAATTCACCCCTCCACTTT. Protein product: CASSFPGQGKNSPLHF. The chain uses TRBV5-4 and TRBJ1-6; 10 positions agree with TRBD1. Germline trimming cut 2 bases from V and 7 bases from J; bases unmatched to any gene: 6. Germline assignment: CDR1 SGHNT and CDR2 YYREEE (reference sequence). This CDR3 is built from 16 residues.

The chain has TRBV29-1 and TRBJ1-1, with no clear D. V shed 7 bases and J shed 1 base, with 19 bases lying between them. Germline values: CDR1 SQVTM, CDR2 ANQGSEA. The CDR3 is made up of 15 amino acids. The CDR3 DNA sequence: TGCAGCGCCGCGAGAGACACGATAGGGAACACTGAAGCTTTCTTT. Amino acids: CSAARDTIGNTEAFF.

The CDR3 is CASRESGNTIYF. CDR3 nucleotide sequence: TGTGCCAGCAGGGAGTCCGGAAACACCATATATTTT. The genes are TRBV6-6 and TRBJ1-3, with unresolved D. The V and J ends lost 6 bases and 4 bases respectively, with 7 bases between them. Germline CDR1 and CDR2: MNHNY and SVGAGI (reference sequence). The CDR3 length is 12 residues.

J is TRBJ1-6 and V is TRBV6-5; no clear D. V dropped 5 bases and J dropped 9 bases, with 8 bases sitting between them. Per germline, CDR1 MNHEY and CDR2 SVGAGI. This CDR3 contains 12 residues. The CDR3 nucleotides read TGTGCCAGCAGTCCCCTCGGTTCACCCCTCCACTTT. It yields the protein CASSPLGSPLHF.

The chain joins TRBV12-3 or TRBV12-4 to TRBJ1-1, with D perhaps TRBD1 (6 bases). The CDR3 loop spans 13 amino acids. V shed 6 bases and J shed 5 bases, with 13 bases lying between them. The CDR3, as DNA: TGTGCCAGCAGCCCTGGGACAACAACTGAAGCTTTCTTT. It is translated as CASSPGTTTEAFF.

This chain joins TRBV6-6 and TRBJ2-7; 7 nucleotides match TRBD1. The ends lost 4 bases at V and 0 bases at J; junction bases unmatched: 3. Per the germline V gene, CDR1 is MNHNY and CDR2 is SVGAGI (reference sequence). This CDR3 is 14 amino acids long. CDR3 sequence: CASSWAGGSYEQYF. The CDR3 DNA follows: TGTGCCAGCAGTTGGGCAGGGGGCTCCTACGAGCAGTACTTC.

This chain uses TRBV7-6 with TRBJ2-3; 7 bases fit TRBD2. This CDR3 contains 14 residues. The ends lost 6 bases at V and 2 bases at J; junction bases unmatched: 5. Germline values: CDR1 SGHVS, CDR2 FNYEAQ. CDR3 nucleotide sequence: TGTGCCAGCAGGGGAGCGGGGCCCACAGATACGCAGTATTTT. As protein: CASRGAGPTDTQYF.

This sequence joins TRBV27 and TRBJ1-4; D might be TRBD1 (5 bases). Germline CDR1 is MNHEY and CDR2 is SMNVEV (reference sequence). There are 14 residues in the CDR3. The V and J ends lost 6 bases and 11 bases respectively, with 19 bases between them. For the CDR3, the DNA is TGTGCCAGCAGCCCCACTTCAGGGATTATGAAACTGTTTTTT. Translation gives CASSPTSGIMKLFF.

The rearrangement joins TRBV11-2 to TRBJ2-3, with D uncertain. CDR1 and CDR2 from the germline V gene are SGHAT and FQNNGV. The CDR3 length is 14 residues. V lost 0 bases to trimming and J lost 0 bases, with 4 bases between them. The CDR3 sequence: CASSLDQSTDTQYF. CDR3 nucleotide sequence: TGTGCCAGCAGCTTAGATCAGAGCACAGATACGCAGTATTTT.

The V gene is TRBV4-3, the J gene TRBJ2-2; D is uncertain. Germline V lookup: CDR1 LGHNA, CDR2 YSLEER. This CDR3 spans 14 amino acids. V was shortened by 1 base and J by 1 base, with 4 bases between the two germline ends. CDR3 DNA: TGCGCCAGCAGCCAAGGACAGAACACCGGGGAGCTGTTTTTT. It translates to CASSQGQNTGELFF.

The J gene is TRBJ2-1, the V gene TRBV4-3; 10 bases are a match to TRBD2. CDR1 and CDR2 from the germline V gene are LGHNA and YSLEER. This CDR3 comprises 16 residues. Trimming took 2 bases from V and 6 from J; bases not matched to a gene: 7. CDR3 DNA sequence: TGCGCCAGCAGCCAATTCAGCGGGGGGGCTGTCAATGAGCAGTTCTTC. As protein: CASSQFSGGAVNEQFF.

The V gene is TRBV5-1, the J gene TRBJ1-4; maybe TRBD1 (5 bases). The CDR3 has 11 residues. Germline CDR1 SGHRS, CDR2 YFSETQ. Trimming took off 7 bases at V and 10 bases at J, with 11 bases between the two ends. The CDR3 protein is CASRGVGKLFF. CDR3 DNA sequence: TGCGCCAGCCGGGGGGTTGGAAAACTGTTTTTT.

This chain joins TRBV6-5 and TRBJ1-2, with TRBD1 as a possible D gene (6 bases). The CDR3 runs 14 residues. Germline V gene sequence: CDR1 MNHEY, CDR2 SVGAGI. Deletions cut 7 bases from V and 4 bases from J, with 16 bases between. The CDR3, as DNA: TGTGCCAGCAACCCCAGGGGAGGGACCTATGGCTACACCTTC. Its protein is CASNPRGGTYGYTF.

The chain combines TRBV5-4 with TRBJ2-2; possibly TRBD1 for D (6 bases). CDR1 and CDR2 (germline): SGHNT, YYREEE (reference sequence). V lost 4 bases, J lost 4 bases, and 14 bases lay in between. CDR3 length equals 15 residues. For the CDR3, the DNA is TGTGCCAGCAGCCGCGCAGGGGTGGGCACCGGGGAGCTGTTTTTT. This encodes CASSRAGVGTGELFF.

For the CDR3, the DNA is TGTGCCAGCAGCTTCATCACAGGGAATCAGCCCCAGCATTTT. Translating it yields CASSFITGNQPQHF. The chain joins TRBV6-6 to TRBJ1-5; tentatively, D is TRBD1 (6 bases). V lost 6 bases to trimming and J lost 4 bases, with 13 bases between them. Germline V gene data show CDR1 as MNHNY and CDR2 as SVGAGI (reference sequence). The CDR3 is made up of 14 amino acids.

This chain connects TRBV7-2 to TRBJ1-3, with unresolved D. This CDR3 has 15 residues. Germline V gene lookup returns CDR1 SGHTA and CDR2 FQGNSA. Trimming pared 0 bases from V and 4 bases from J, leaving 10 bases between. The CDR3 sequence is CASSLAPGSGNTIYF. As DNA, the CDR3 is TGTGCCAGCAGCTTAGCCCCGGGATCGGGAAACACCATATATTTT. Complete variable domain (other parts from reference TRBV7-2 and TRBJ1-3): GAGVSQSPSNKVTEKGKDVELRCDPISGHTALYWYRQSLGQGLEFLIYFQGNSAPDKSGLPSDRFSAERTGGSVSTLTIQRTQQEDSAVYLCASSLAPGSGNTIYFGEGSWLTVV.

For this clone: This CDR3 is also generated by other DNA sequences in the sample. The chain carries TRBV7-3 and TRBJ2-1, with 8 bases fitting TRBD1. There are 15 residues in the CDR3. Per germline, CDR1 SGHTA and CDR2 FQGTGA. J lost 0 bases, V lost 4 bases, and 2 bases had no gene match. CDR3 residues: CASSSDRGSYNEQFF. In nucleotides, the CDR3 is TGTGCCAGCAGCTCCGACAGGGGCTCCTACAATGAGCAGTTCTTC.

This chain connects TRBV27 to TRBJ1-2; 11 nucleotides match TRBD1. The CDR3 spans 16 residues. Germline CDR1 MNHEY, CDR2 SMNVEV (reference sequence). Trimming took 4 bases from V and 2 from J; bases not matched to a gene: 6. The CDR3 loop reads CASSSTGTGGNYGYTF. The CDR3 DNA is TGTGCCAGCAGTTCAACCGGGACAGGGGGGAACTATGGCTACACCTTC.

CDR3 DNA: TGTGCCAGTAACTTACAGGGGGGGACTGAAGCTTTCTTT. Translating gives CASNLQGGTEAFF. The J gene is TRBJ1-1, the V gene TRBV19, with 8 nucleotides matching TRBD1. CDR1 is LNHDA, CDR2 SQIVND, per germline (reference sequence). V gave up 7 bases and J gave up 5 bases; unmatched junction bases: 6. The CDR3 covers 13 residues.

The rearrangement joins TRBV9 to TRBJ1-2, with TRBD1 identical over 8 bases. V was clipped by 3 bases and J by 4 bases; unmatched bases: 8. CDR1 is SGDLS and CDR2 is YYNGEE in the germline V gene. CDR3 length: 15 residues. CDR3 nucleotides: TGTGCCAGCAGCGGGGGGGACAGGAGGTCCTATGGCTACACCTTC. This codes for CASSGGDRRSYGYTF.

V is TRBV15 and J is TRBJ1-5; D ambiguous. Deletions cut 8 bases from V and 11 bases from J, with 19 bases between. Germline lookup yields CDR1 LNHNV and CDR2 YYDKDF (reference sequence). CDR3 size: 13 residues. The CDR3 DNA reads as TGTGCCACCTCTATAACCGCCCGGGAGGCCCAGCATTTT. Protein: CATSITAREAQHF.